Listed below are T cell receptor beta chains from one sample, sequenced in a study of beta chain features in type 1 diabetes. Generated by immunoSEQ multiplex PCR, the TCRdb table keeps only in-frame clones and is missing some. The sample holds hundreds of thousands of clones; 15% to 18% are singletons and the top ten take around 0.1%. Sample: naive CD4+ T cells from blood. The receptors were gathered from a man in his late teens or twenties in good health. Both conserved end residues are trimmed from each CDR3.

cdr3_aa | v_call
ASSLRQLSGNTIY | TRBV7-6
SVEGRGNTEAF | TRBV29-1
ASSPSGLAGGHNEQF | TRBV4-3
ASSYSGQGRNGYT | TRBV6-5
ASSQTRSRGLAINEQF | TRBV4-1
ASSRQGSGELF | TRBV11-3
ASSRDWRPNYGYT | TRBV6-5
ASSSGRLF | TRBV7-2
SVEAGGAQTQY | TRBV29-1
AWSGTGGNTIY | TRBV30
ASSLARVYTGELF | TRBV7-2
ASSGGQVGKNIQY | TRBV5-4
ASSEWRRNTIY | TRBV25-1
ASSLARQESYT | TRBV7-9
ASSVAGDGWGYT | TRBV9
ASSQERAVEQF | TRBV4-3
ASSLVVGQGQFYEQY | TRBV11-3
ASSPQAPGAQY | TRBV19
ASSSPGTSRNEQF | TRBV6-5
ASSQEAGSLHEQY | TRBV4-2
ASSQGRTSGGSDTQY | TRBV9
ASSLALGTSGSTDTQY | TRBV7-2